This T cell receptor (beta chain) comes out of a study of T cells in Graves' hyperthyroidism and ophthalmopathy (dated by TCRdb to the late 2010s). For the study in its entirety: Peripheral blood was collected at initial diagnosis, before any treatment. To identify distinguishing TCR V-J signatures, a discovery cohort of around 98 patients was used, comprising 43 with Graves' ophthalmopathy and about 59 with stable Graves' hyperthyroidism. Prospective prediction of ophthalmopathy was tested in an independent validation cohort of approximately 19 hyperthyroidism patients and some 17 patients who later progressed to ophthalmopathy. The 100 or so discovery patients were randomly split 7:3 into training and test sets. The study also compared thyroid tissue and blood T-cell repertoires from several Graves' hyperthyroidism patients. After sampling, hyperthyroidism patients received methimazole starting at 30 mg daily, and ophthalmopathy patients received high-dose intravenous methylprednisolone. According to the paper, TCR Vbeta CDR3 sequencing was carried out on over 130 peripheral blood samples, which came from 40 to 45 ophthalmopathy, around 74 hyperthyroidism and 17 progressor patients. Overall study results and their limits: A 13 V-J signature model separated ophthalmopathy from stable hyperthyroidism, with 87.88% sensitivity and 81% to 82% specificity in cross-validation and 80%/75% in testing. Blood samples also contained most of the expanded thyroid clonotypes (frequency above 0.001), which suggests that blood repertoires may reflect thyroid immune responses. In validation, the model predicted progression to ophthalmopathy a median of roughly 6.5 months before onset, with about 67% sensitivity and 72.22% specificity. No statistical method was used to set the sample size in advance, and investigators knew the group allocation.

There are many counts of this clonotype. Its antigen is not yet known. No much larger clonotype is one base removed from it; base qualities were not supplied. Clipping removes 0 bases from V and 2 bases from J, with 8 as the unmatched junction base count. In the germline V gene (reference sequence), CDR1 corresponds to DFQATT and CDR2 to SNEGSKA. Inclusive of the bounding cysteine and phenylalanine, the CDR3 is 16 residues long. Only the CDR3 region is kept as DNA, spanning 48 bases read in frame from base 1. TCR beta CDR3 regions were amplified from RNA transcripts. The first round of RT-PCR for the TCR CDR3 was performed with the HTBI primer set and the Qiagen OneStep RT-PCR kit. Libraries were constructed in a second round of multiplex PCR, after which size selection and purification were carried out. Paired-end sequencing of the libraries was performed with 100 bp reads on an Illumina HiSeq2000. The authors' pipeline ran thus. SOAPnuke was used to process the raw data, removing reads that contained adapters or uncalled bases, had a mean Phred below 15, or lacked an exact match to the constant primer or identifier. High-quality paired reads were merged with COPE v1.2.5, and unique nucleotide sequences were defined as clonotypes. MiTCR v1.1 was used to align the clonotypes against IMGT TRBV, TRBD and TRBJ reference segments. Analysis was restricted to V-J combinations with a frequency above 0.0001, which covered roughly 99% of repertoires. A TCS score was defined as the ratio between F50 (clonal expansion) and ExV (chaos), using BLOSUM62-based TCRdist between CDR3 peptides within each V-J. Welch's t-statistics and random forest reduced fewer than 600 V-J features to under 15, which were used in a naive Bayes classifier (R e1071). TCRdb's own reprocessing of the public reads used fastp at Q25 and MiXCR and kept productive beta chains. Rows are unified per CDR3 protein, each entry keeping the most common DNA and genes. The authors' filters were not applied to this entry. The sample table lists around 300,000 distinct CDR3 sequences, around 19% of them with a count of one. 35% to 40% of the sample belongs to the ten largest clones.

Moderately to severely active disease, a Clinical Activity Score of at least 3, a NOSPECS grade of at least 4, and a duration under 3 months were present in ophthalmopathy patients. Patients with uncontrolled infections, other autoimmune diseases, pregnancy or lactation were excluded. Clinical symptoms, serum thyroxine and TRAb, thyroid ultrasound, and orbital computed tomography formed the basis for the diagnoses. Ficoll-Paque density gradient centrifugation was used to isolate PBMCs from under 11 ml of fresh peripheral blood. Total RNA was extracted with Trizol reagent, and quality was checked on an Agilent 2100 Bioanalyzer.

The specimen was blood. This receptor was obtained from a middle-aged man with Graves' ophthalmopathy. The sequence joins TRBV20-1 to TRBJ2-3; the junction holds 7 bases that match TRBD2. The CDR3 reads as follows: CSARDFLGGDTDTQYF. The nucleotides are TGCAGTGCTAGAGATTTTTTGGGGGGGGACACAGATACGCAGTATTTT.